This TCR beta chain was captured in a study of blood T cell repertoires in COVID-19. Per the original methods: From reference gene primer amplification, estimates of nucleated cell counts were derived. Measured with immunoSEQ multiplex PCR; TCRdb has only the in-frame clones, and not every one. The V and J calls and clone size come from that table; D and trimming were worked out from the DNA. Of about 170,000 clones in the sample, 85% to 90% are singletons; the top ten hold 2.5%. CDR3 length: 15 amino acids. From germline, CDR1 is MDHEN and CDR2 SYDVKM. V was shortened by 7 bases and J by 4 bases, with 16 bases between the two germline ends.

The sequenced sample was peripheral blood. The chain employs TRBV28 and TRBJ1-4, with D possibly TRBD1 on 6 matching bases. This sequence originates from a woman older than 75 with COVID-19, enrolled during active disease. In nucleotides, the CDR3 is TGTGCCAGCAACCCCCCCGGACAGCTTAATGAAAAACTGTTTTTT. This codes for CASNPPGQLNEKLFF.